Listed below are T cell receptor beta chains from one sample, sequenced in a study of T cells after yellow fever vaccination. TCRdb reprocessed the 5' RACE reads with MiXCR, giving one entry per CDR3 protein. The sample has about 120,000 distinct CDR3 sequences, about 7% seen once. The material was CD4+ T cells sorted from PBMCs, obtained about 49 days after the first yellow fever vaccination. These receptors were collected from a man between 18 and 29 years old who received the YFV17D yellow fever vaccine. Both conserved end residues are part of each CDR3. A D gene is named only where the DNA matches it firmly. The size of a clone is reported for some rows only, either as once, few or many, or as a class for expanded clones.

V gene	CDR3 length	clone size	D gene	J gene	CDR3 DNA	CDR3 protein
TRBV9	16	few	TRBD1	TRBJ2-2	TGTGCCAGCAGGTTAGGGGGTACAGGGGAGACCGGGGAGCTGTTTTTT	CASRLGGTGETGELFF
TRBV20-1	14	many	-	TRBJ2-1	TGCAGTGCTCTCCGGGGTGGAGCCTACAATGAGCAGTTCTTC	CSALRGGAYNEQFF
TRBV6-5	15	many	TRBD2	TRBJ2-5	TGTGCCAGCAGTTACGGGGGACTAGCGCAGGAGACCCAGTACTTC	CASSYGGLAQETQYF
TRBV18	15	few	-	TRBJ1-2	TGTGCCAGCTCACTCCAAGGCGTGCGGAACTATGGCTACACCTTC	CASSLQGVRNYGYTF
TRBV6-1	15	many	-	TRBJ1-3	TGTGCCAGCAGTATTCGCGGGGGGCATGGAAACACCATATATTTT	CASSIRGGHGNTIYF
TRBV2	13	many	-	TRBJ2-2	TGTGCCAGCAGTGTAGAGTCCACCGGGGAGCTGTTTTTT	CASSVESTGELFF
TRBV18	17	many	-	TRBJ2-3	TGTGCCAGCTCCCAACCCCCCTGGCGGACCCACACAGATACGCAGTATTTT	CASSQPPWRTHTDTQYF
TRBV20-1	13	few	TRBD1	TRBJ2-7	TGCAGTGCAGCCAGGACAGGGATGGGCGAGCAGTACTTC	CSAARTGMGEQYF
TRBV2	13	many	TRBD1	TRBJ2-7	TGTGCCAGCAGTCTGGACAGGCTCTACGAGCAGTACTTC	CASSLDRLYEQYF
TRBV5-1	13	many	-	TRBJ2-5	TGCGCCAGCAGCCCGGGACCTCAAGAGACCCAGTACTTC	CASSPGPQETQYF
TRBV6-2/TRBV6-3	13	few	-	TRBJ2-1	TGTGCCAGCCAGGGGTACTCCTACAATGAGCAGTTCTTC	CASQGYSYNEQFF
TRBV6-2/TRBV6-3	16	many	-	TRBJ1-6	TGTGCCAGCAGGGGAGCCTCTAGCTCCTATAATTCACCCCTCCACTTT	CASRGASSSYNSPLHF
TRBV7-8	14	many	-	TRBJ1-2	TGTGCCAGCAGCTTAAGACACGCTAACTATGGCTACACCTTC	CASSLRHANYGYTF
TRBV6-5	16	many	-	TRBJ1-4	TGTGCCAGCAGTTACCCGCCGACATTAACTAATGAAAAACTGTTTTTT	CASSYPPTLTNEKLFF
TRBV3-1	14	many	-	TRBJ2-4	TGTGCCAGCAGCCAACGGGACGGAGAAAACATTCAGTACTTC	CASSQRDGENIQYF
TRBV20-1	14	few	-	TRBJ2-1	TGCAGTACGATCGACAGGGAGGTATACAATGAGCAGTTCTTC	CSTIDREVYNEQFF
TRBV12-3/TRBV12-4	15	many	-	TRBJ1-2	TGTGCCAGCAGTTCCCGAGGGGCGCGGAACTATGGCTACACCTTC	CASSSRGARNYGYTF
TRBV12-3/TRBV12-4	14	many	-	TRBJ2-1	TGTGCCAGCAGCCCTTTACTAGCAGTCCATGAGCAGTTCTTC	CASSPLLAVHEQFF
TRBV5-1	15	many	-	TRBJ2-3	TGCGCCAGCAGCGTACAGATGACTAGCACAGATACGCAGTATTTT	CASSVQMTSTDTQYF
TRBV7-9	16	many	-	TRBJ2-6	TGTGCCAGCAGCTTAGATTTAGGGACGGGGGCCAACGTCCTGACTTTC	CASSLDLGTGANVLTF
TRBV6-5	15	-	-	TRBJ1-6	TGTGCCAGCAGATCCCTAGGGGCTGGCAATTCACCCCTCCACTTT	CASRSLGAGNSPLHF
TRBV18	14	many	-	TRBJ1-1	TGTGCCAGCTCAGCGGACGGGACCGCGAGGTCGGCTTTCTTT	CASSADGTARSAFF
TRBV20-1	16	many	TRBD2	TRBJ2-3	TGCAGTGCTAGAGTCCGAAGCGGGGGGGCCACAGATACGCAGTATTTT	CSARVRSGGATDTQYF
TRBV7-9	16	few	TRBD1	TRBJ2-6	TGTGCCAGCAGCTTCGGGACAGGGGCTGGGGCCAACGTCCTGACTTTC	CASSFGTGAGANVLTF
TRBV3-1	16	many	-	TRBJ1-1	TGTGCCAGCAGCCAAGTGTTGGTCAGGGTGAACACTGAAGCTTTCTTT	CASSQVLVRVNTEAFF
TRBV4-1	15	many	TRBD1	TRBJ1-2	TGCGCCAGCAGCCAAACGACAGGGCTGAACTATGGCTACACCTTC	CASSQTTGLNYGYTF
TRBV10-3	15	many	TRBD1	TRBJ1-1	TGTGCCATCAGTGGAGTAAGGGACAGTAAATCTGAAGCTTTCTTT	CAISGVRDSKSEAFF
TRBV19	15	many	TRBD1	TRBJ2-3	TGTGCCAGTAGTATGTGGACAGGAAGCACAGATACGCAGTATTTT	CASSMWTGSTDTQYF
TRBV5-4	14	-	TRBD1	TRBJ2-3	TGTGCCAGCAGATTGTACAGGGGGGCAGATACGCAGTATTTT	CASRLYRGADTQYF
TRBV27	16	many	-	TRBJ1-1	TGTGCCAGCCAAGATGGGGGGCGCCTAGCCCGGACTGAAGCTTTCTTT	CASQDGGRLARTEAFF
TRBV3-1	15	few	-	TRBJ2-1	TGTGCCAGCAGCCTTGACCCTGGCTCCTACAATGAGCAGTTCTTC	CASSLDPGSYNEQFF
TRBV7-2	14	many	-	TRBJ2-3	TGTGCCAGCAGCCCCACTGCTAGCACAGATACGCAGTATTTT	CASSPTASTDTQYF
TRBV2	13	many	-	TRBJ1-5	TGTGCCAGCAGTGTGGAGGGGGATCAGCCCCAGCATTTT	CASSVEGDQPQHF
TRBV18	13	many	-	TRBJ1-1	TGTGCCAGCTCATCAGACATGAACACTGAAGCTTTCTTT	CASSSDMNTEAFF
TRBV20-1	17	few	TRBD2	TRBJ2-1	TGCTGTGCTAGTCATCTAGCGGGGGGGGAAGATTACAATGAGCAGTTCTTC	CCASHLAGGEDYNEQFF
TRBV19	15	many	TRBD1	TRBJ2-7	TGTGCCAGTAGTATCGCCGGACAGGATCCCAACGAGCAGTACTTC	CASSIAGQDPNEQYF
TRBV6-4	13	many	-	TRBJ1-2	TGTGCCAGCAGTGCCTTCGGGGGCTATGGCTACACCTTC	CASSAFGGYGYTF
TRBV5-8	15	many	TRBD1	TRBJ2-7	TGTGCCAGCAGCTGGGGTGAGGACAGGGCCTACGAGCAGTACTTC	CASSWGEDRAYEQYF
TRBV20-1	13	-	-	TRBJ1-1	TGCAGTGCTAGGGGACCCGGGGGCACTGAAGCTTTCTTT	CSARGPGGTEAFF
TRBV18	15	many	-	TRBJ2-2	TGTGCCAGCTCTAGGGCGGCCCAGAACACCGGGGAGCTGTTTTTT	CASSRAAQNTGELFF
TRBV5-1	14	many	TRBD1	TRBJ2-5	TGCGCCAGCAGGCCAGACAGGGGTGGGGAGACCCAGTACTTC	CASRPDRGGETQYF
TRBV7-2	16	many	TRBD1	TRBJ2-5	TGTGCCAGCAGCCCACAGGGACAGGGGGCAGGGGAGACCCAGTACTTC	CASSPQGQGAGETQYF
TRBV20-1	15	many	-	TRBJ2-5	TGCAGTGCTAGAGGTATTTCAAGGATCCAAGAGACCCAGTACTTC	CSARGISRIQETQYF